This T cell receptor (beta chain) was found in a study of tumor-infiltrating lymphocytes in oesophageal squamous cell carcinoma. Using its own MiXCR run on the PCR reads, TCRdb lists one record per CDR3 protein. In the table there are about 10,000 distinct CDR3 sequences, approximately 64% of which are singletons. This CDR3 is 17 amino acids long. CDR1 is SGHVS and CDR2 is FNYEAQ in the germline V gene. Trimming cost V 1 base and J 2 bases; bases outside gene matches: 6. The clonotype comes from a female donor with esophageal squamous cell carcinoma. The rearrangement uses TRBV7-6 and TRBJ2-1, with TRBD1 matching 9 bases. Sequencing input: esophageal tumor tissue. The CDR3: CASSLVSGQGPYNEQFF. The CDR3 nucleotides read TGTGCCAGCAGCTTAGTTTCGGGACAGGGACCCTACAATGAGCAGTTCTTC. Full variable domain (rest looked up from reference TRBV7-6 and TRBJ2-1): GAGVSQSPRYKVTKRGQDVALRCDPISGHVSLYWYRQALGQGPEFLTYFNYEAQQDKSGLPNDRFSAERPEGSISTLTIQRTEQRDSAMYRCASSLVSGQGPYNEQFFGPGTRLTVL.